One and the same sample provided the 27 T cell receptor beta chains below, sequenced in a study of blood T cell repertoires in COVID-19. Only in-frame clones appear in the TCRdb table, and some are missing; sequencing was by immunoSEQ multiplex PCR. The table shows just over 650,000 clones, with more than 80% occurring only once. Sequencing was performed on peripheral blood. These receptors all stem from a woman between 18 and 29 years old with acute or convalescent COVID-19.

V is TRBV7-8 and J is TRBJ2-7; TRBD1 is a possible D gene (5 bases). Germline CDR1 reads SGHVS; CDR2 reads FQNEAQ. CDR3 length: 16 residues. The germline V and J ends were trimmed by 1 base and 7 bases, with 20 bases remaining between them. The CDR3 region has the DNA TGTGCCAGCAGCTTAGTGGCGGTGACAGTAGGGCGAGAGCAGTACTTC. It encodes CASSLVAVTVGREQYF.

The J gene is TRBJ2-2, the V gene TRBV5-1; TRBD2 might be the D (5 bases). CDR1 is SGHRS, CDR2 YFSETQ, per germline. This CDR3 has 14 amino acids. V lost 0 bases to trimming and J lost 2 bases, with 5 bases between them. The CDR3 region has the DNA TGCGCCAGCAGCTTGGCGGGAAACACCGGGGAGCTGTTTTTT. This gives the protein CASSLAGNTGELFF.

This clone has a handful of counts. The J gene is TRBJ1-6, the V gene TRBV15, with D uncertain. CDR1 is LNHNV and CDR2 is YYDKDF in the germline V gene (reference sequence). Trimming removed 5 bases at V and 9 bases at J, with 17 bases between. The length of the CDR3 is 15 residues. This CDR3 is CATSAGQALTSPLHF. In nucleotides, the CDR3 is TGTGCCACCAGCGCGGGCCAGGCGTTAACTTCACCCCTCCACTTT.

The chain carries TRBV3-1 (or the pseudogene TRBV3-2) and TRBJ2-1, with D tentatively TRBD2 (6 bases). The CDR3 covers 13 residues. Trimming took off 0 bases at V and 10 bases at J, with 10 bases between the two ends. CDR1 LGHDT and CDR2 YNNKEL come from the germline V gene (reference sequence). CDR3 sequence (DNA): TGTGCCAGCAGCCAAGACACGGGAGCCGAGCAGTTCTTC. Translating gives CASSQDTGAEQFF.

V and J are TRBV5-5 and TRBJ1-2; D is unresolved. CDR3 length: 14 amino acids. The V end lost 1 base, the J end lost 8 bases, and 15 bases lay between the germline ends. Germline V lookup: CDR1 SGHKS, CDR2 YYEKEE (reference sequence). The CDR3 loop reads CASSLNTGMEGYTF. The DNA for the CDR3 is TGTGCCAGCAGCTTGAATACGGGAATGGAAGGCTACACCTTC.

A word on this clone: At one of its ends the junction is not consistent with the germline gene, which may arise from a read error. The CDR3 DNA sequence: TGTGCCAGCACCTTAGGACAGCTCTATAATTCACCCCTCCACTTT. Its translation is CASTLGQLYNSPLHF. The rearrangement joins TRBV11-2 to TRBJ1-6; tentative D call: TRBD1 (6 bases). CDR3 length: 15 amino acids. Germline V CDR1 and CDR2: SGHAT, FQNNGV.

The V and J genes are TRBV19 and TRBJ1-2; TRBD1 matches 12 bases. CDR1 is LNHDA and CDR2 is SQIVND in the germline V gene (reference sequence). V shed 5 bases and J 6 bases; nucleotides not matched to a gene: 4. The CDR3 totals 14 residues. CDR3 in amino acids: CASSFGTGGDGYTF. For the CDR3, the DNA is TGTGCCAGTAGTTTTGGGACAGGGGGCGATGGCTACACCTTC.

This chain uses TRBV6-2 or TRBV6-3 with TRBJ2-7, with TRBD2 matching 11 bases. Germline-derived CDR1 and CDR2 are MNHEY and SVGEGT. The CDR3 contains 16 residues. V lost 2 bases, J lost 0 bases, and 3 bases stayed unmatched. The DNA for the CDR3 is TGTGCCAGCAGTTACCCCGGGACTAGCGGCTCCTACGAGCAGTACTTC. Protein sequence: CASSYPGTSGSYEQYF.

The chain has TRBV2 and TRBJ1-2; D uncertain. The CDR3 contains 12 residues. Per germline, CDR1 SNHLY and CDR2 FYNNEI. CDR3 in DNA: TGTGCGAGAAGGAGACCTAACTATGGCTACACCTTC. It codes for CARRRPNYGYTF.

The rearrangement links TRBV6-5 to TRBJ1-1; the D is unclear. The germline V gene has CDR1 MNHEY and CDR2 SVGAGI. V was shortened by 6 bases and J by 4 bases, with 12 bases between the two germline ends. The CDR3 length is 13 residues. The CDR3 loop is CASSRTEATEAFF. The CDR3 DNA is TGTGCCAGCAGCCGGACGGAGGCCACTGAAGCTTTCTTT.

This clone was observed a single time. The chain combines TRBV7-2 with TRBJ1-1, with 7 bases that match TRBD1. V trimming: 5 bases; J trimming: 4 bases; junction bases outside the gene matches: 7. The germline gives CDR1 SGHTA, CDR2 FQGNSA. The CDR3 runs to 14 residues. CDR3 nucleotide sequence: TGTGCCAGCAGCCCTCCAGGGGGGACCACTGAAGCTTTCTTT. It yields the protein CASSPPGGTTEAFF.

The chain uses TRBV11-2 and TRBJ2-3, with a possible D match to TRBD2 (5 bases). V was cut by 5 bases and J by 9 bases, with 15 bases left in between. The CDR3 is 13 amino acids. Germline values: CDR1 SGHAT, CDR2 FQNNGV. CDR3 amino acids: CASSPTRRPTQYF. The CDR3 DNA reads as TGTGCCAGCAGCCCTACCCGGAGGCCGACGCAGTATTTT.

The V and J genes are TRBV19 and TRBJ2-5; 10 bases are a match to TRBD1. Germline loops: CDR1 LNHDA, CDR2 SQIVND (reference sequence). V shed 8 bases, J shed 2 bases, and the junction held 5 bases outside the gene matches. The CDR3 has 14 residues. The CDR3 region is CASRTGGWQETQYF. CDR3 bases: TGTGCCAGTCGGACAGGGGGTTGGCAAGAGACCCAGTACTTC. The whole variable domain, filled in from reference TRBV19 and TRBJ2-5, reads DGGITQSPKYLFRKEGQNVTLSCEQNLNHDAMYWYRQDPGQGLRLIYYSQIVNDFQKGDIAEGYSVSREKKESFPLTVTSAQKNPTAFYLCASRTGGWQETQYFGPGTRLLVL.

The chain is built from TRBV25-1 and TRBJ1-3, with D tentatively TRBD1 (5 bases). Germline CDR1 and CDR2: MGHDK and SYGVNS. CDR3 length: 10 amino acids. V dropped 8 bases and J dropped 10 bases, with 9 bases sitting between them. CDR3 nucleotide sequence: TGTGCCAGCGGAGGGGTTACCATATATTTT. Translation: CASGGVTIYF.

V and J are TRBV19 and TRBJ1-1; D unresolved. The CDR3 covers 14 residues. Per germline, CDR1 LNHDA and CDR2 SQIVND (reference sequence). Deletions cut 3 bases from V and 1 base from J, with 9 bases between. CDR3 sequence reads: CASSIGNRNTEAFF. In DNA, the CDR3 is TGTGCCAGTAGTATTGGTAACAGGAACACTGAAGCTTTCTTT.

CDR3 in amino acids: CASAPGNSPLHF. CDR3 DNA: TGTGCCAGCGCCCCGGGTAATTCACCCCTCCACTTT. The chain carries TRBV3-1 (or the pseudogene TRBV3-2) and TRBJ1-6, with D unresolved. CDR3 length: 12 residues. V lost 8 bases and J 6 bases, leaving 8 bases between the germline ends. Germline CDR1 reads LGHDT; CDR2 reads YNNKEL (reference sequence).

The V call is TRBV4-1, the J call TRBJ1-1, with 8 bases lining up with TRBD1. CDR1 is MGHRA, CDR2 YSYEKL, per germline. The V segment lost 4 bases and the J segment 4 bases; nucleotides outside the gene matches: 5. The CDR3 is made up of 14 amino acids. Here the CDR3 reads CASSRTGSATEAFF. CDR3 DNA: TGCGCCAGCAGCCGGACAGGGTCGGCCACTGAAGCTTTCTTT.

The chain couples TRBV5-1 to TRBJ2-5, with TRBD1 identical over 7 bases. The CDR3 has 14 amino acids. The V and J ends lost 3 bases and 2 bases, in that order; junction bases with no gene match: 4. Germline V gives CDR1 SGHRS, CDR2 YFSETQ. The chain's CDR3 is CASSSRDRQETQYF. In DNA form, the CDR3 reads TGCGCCAGCAGCTCTCGGGACAGACAAGAGACCCAGTACTTC.

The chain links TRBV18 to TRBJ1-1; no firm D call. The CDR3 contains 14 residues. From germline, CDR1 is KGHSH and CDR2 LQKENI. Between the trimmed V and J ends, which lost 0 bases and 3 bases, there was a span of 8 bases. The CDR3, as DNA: TGTGCCAGCTCACCACCGACGAGGGACACTGAAGCTTTCTTT. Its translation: CASSPPTRDTEAFF.

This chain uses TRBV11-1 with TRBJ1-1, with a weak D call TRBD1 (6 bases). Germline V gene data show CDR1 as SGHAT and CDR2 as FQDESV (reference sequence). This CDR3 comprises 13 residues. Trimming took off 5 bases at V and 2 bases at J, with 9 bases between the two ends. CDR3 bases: TGTGCCAGCAGCCTGGACAGCAACACTGAAGCTTTCTTT. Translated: CASSLDSNTEAFF.

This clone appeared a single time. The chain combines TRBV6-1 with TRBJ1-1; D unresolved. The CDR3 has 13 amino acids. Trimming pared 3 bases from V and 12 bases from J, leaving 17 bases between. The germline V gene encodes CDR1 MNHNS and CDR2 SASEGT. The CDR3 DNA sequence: TGTGCCAGCAGTGATTTGAGTTTTCTACCGACTTTCTTT. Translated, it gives CASSDLSFLPTFF.

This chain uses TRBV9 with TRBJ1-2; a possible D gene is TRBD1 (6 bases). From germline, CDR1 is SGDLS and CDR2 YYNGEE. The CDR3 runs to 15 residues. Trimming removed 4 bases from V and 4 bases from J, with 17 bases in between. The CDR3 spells CASSPSGGGLYGYTF. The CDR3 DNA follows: TGTGCCAGCAGCCCCTCGGGGGGGGGCCTCTATGGCTACACCTTC.

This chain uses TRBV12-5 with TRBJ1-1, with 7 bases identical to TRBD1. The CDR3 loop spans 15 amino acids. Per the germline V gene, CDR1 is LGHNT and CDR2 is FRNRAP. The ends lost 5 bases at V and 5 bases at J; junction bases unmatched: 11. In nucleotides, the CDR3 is TGTGCTAGTGGTCCAGACAGGGTGGGGCGAACTGAAGCTTTCTTT. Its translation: CASGPDRVGRTEAFF.

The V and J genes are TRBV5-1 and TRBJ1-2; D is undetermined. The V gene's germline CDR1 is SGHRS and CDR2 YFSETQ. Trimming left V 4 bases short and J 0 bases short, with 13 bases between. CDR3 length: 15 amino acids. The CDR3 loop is CASSRGLLANYGYTF. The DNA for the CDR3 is TGCGCCAGCAGCCGCGGACTGTTAGCTAACTATGGCTACACCTTC.

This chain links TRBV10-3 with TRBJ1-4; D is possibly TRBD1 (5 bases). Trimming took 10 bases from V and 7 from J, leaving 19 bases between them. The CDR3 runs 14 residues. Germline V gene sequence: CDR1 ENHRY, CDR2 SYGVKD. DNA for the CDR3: TGTGCCACGTGCGAGAAGGGGTTTGGTGAAAAACTGTTTTTT. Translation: CATCEKGFGEKLFF.

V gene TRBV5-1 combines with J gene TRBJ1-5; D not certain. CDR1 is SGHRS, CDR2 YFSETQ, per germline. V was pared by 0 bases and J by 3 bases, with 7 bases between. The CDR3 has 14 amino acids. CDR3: CASSLDGINQPQHF. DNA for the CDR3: TGCGCCAGCAGCTTGGACGGGATCAATCAGCCCCAGCATTTT.

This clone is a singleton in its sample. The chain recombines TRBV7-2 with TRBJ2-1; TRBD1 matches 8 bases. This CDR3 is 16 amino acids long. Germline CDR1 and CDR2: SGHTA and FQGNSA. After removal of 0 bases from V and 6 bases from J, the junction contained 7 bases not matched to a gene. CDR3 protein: CASSLAWAGGFNEQFF. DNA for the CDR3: TGTGCCAGCAGCTTAGCGTGGGCAGGGGGCTTCAATGAGCAGTTCTTC.